This T cell receptor beta chain originates from a study of control samples from healthy donors and cancer patients. Germline CDR1 reads LNHDA; CDR2 reads SQIVND (reference sequence). The trim removed 1 base at V and 5 bases at J, leaving 8 bases unmatched. CDR3 length: 18 amino acids. Assay: immunoSEQ multiplex PCR; the TCRdb copy retains only in-frame clones and omits some. Here the sample spans about 250,000 clones, over 75% being singletons. This TCR was sampled from a woman aged 55-70 years with lung cancer. J is TRBJ2-1 and V is TRBV19; 13 nucleotides line up with TRBD2. The material sequenced was PBMCs. CDR3 DNA: TGTGCCAGTAGTATAGTTGGTGGACTAGCGGGGGCGAACAATGAGCAGTTCTTC. The encoded protein is CASSIVGGLAGANNEQFF.